The rows below give T cell receptor beta chains drawn from one sample of a study of blood T cells in healthy people across ages. TCRdb passed the 5' RACE reads through MiXCR, listing each CDR3 protein once. The sample lists about 1,600,000 distinct CDR3 sequences, roughly 40% occurring once. Sequenced: blood. Receptors were obtained from a woman aged 18-35 years in good health. Both conserved end residues are part of each CDR3. The order of the fields is V gene, clone size, D gene, J gene, CDR3 DNA, CDR3 protein. D genes are given only for firm matches. The listing skips clone size in some rows; elsewhere it reads once, few, many or a size class.

>TRBV27|few|.|TRBJ2-3
TGTGCCAGCAGTGTTCGAAGCACAGATACGCAGTATTTT
CASSVRSTDTQYF
>TRBV5-5|few|.|TRBJ1-2
TGTGCCAGCAGCCCGATAGGACAGCCCAGTGGTGGCTACACCTTC
CASSPIGQPSGGYTF
>TRBV20-1|.|TRBD1|TRBJ2-5
TGCAGTGCTCGAGGACAGGGGAAGGGAGGCGAGACCCAGTACTTC
CSARGQGKGGETQYF
>TRBV20-1|.|TRBD2|TRBJ2-5
TGCAGTGCTAGTCGGGCGGCGGGGGAGCAGTACTTC
CSASRAAGEQYF
>TRBV2|.|.|TRBJ2-7
TGTGCCAGCAGTGATAGAAGGGTTTCGCCCTACGAGCAGTACTTC
CASSDRRVSPYEQYF
>TRBV12-3/TRBV12-4|few|.|TRBJ1-2
TGTGCCAGCAGTTTCAGGGACTATGGCTACACCTTC
CASSFRDYGYTF
>TRBV6-5|.|.|TRBJ2-2
TGTGCCAGCCAGCGAGGCCTGAACACCGGGGAGCTGTTTTTT
CASQRGLNTGELFF
>TRBV5-5|few|TRBD1|TRBJ2-5
TGTGCCAGCAGCTTTGGACAGGGGATCCAAGAGACCCAGTACTTC
CASSFGQGIQETQYF
>TRBV21-1|many|.|TRBJ2-7
TGTGCCAGCAGCATCGGCTTAGACAAGCCTGACCACACCTACGAGCAGTACTTC
CASSIGLDKPDHTYEQYF
>TRBV6-6|few|TRBD1|TRBJ2-7
TGTGCCAGCAGTAGGACAGGGGCTTACTACGAGCAGTACTTC
CASSRTGAYYEQYF
>TRBV3-1|few|.|TRBJ2-7
TGTGCCAGCAGCCAATTGGATAGCGGAACCTACGAGCAGTACTTC
CASSQLDSGTYEQYF
>TRBV11-2|.|.|TRBJ2-2
TGTGCCAGCAGCTTAGAACTGGCTAGTAGGGGCGGGGAGCTGTTTTTT
CASSLELASRGGELFF
>TRBV7-2|.|.|TRBJ1-5
TGTGCCAGCAGCTTAGTTTCGCTCGTTGTACAGCCCCAGCATTTT
CASSLVSLVVQPQHF
>TRBV27|.|TRBD1|TRBJ2-1
TGTGCCAGCAGTTTAAACAGGGGGCACTACAATGAGCAGTTCTTC
CASSLNRGHYNEQFF
>TRBV20-1|.|.|TRBJ2-1
TGCAGTGCTAGAGTCCGGACGAGCGCGGCCTACAATGAGCAGTTCTTC
CSARVRTSAAYNEQFF
>TRBV20-1|.|.|TRBJ1-1
TGCAGTGCTAGCGGGTTCGAGGGGGGCGGGGGCACTGAAGCTTTCTTT
CSASGFEGGGGTEAFF
>TRBV6-2/TRBV6-3|once|TRBD2|TRBJ2-3
TGTGCCAGCAGCACGGGGGGAGCGGGGGCGTCAGGAGATACGCAGTATTTT
CASSTGGAGASGDTQYF
>TRBV11-3|.|TRBD2|TRBJ2-5
TGTGCCAGCAGCTATACTAGCGTGGAGACCCAGTACTTC
CASSYTSVETQYF